This T cell receptor (beta chain) originates from a study of CD8 T cells in Susac syndrome. RNA totalling roughly 0.45 to 1 ug underwent reverse transcription with random hexamers. Amplification of the TCR beta CDR3 was carried out by immunoSEQ multiplex PCR, which spanned a total of 54 Vbeta and 13 Jbeta segments. TCRdb called the immunoSEQ multiplex PCR reads again in MiXCR, with one record for every CDR3 protein. Of about 130,000 distinct CDR3 sequences listed, about 94% are singletons. Sequenced material: CD8+ T cells from PBMCs. The origin of this receptor is a human donor with Susac syndrome.

The CDR3 nucleotides are TGTGCCAGCCTGACTAGCGACGGCACCGGGGAGCTGTTTTTT. Translating it yields CASLTSDGTGELFF. The V gene is TRBV19, the J gene TRBJ2-2; TRBD2 aligns across 8 bases. Trimming at V came to 9 bases and at J to 4 bases, leaving 7 bases not matched to a gene. The length of the CDR3 is 14 residues. CDR1 and CDR2 (germline): LNHDA, SQIVND (reference sequence).